The T cell receptor beta chain described here comes from a study of T cells in women clearing cervical HPV infection (dated by TCRdb to about 2018). With respect to the entire study: The cases were roughly 23 women with histologically confirmed HPV16-related CIN3 or worse, and 2 of those women had invasive cancers. The controls were 25 or so women whose single incident HPV16 infection cleared within 12 months with no development of precancer or cancer. Blood from cases was collected at the visit where the lesion was first found, while blood from controls was collected once the infection could no longer be detected. HLA typing was available for only a few women, so HLA type could not be excluded as a confounder. For cases, the median interval between lesion detection and blood sampling was more than 130 days, with an interquartile range of about 85 to 210 days. Five blinded duplicates per group were added as quality controls, giving 60 or so samples: 50 or so participants and some 10 replicates. Nested within Costa Rica's Guanacaste HPV Natural History Study, an exploratory proof-of-principle case-control study compared TCR repertoires across cervical HPV16 outcomes. Cases were matched to controls by age within five years and by the year the sample was collected. In the parent cohort, some 10,000 women aged 18 or older were enrolled in Guanacaste, Costa Rica, during about 1992 to 1994 and were followed for 6 to 7 years. Cases had a median age of approximately 35 years compared with under 40 for controls, and baseline characteristics showed no significant differences between the groups.

Every participant had a single incident cervical HPV16 infection, and prevalent HPV16 infections were excluded. Cervical HPV DNA was detected with MY09/MY11 PCR, and genotyping was done with dot-blot hybridization. Roughly 15 mL of heparinized blood was centrifuged, after which the buffy coat was aliquoted, frozen at -30 degrees C, and then stored at -80 degrees C. QIAGEN kits were used to extract genomic DNA from buffy coat specimens. Study-wide findings and limitations: Cases had lower TRBV6-7 relative abundance than controls (about 0.1% versus 0.15%; Bonferroni P = 0.0008). The cross-sectional design could not show whether associations preceded infection or resulted from it; effector/memory subsets and HPV-specific T cells were not isolated. Random forest classifiers that combined richness and V gene abundances separated cases from controls with an estimated AUC of approximately 0.79. Across sequencing depths, CIN3+ cases showed significantly higher TCR repertoire richness than controls, but evenness did not differ between the groups. Because T-cell numbers per sample were unknown, differences in richness could reflect varying T-cell content rather than repertoire biology.

TCR beta CDR3 regions were amplified by multiplex PCR from an average of about 1,100 ng genomic DNA per sample using the immunoSEQ assay. To correct primer bias, the assay used a complete synthetic TCR repertoire to set an amplification baseline. The amplicons were sequenced using the Illumina platform. The paper's data handling went like this. Sequences were error-corrected by clustering with frequency ratios and a modified nearest-neighbor algorithm and were then analyzed in the immunoSEQ Analyzer with IMGT gene definitions. At each rarefaction depth, TCR richness and evenness were averaged across 20 rarefaction repeats, and any sample with fewer sequences than the depth was left out. V, D and J gene relative abundances were compared between groups with Wilcoxon rank sum tests, applying FDR correction. For the blinded duplicates, the intraclass correlation was approximately 96% for TCR richness and averaged 76.4% across 70 or so gene segments. What TCRdb holds here is the immuneACCESS table cut down to in-frame rearrangements. Part of the clones is not present; checked against another copy, under half of the missing clones reflect an unresolved V gene, and the others are unexplained. V, J and clone size were drawn from that table, and D and trimming were deduced from the DNA. This sample's clone table shows around 39,000 clones. The biggest ten clones account for 6.4% of the sample.

Between the V and J ends, shortened by 2 bases and 4 bases respectively, the junction contains 7 bases. Taken from cysteine to phenylalanine, the CDR3 has 13 residues. The CDR3 was read in part: 30 bases, with the frame set at base 1. Reading the germline V gene gives CDR1 KGHSH and CDR2 LQKENI. As to this clone: The specificity of this receptor is unknown. Coverage ceases 3 residues before the CDR3 finishes, and the germline J gene fills in the end.

This clonotype was obtained from a woman between 18 and 70 years old with a cervical HPV16 infection that either progressed to CIN3+ or cleared (not recorded which). Sequenced input: blood buffy coat. The rearrangement joined TRBV18 to TRBJ2-3; a tentative D match to TRBD1 spans 6 bases. The CDR3 corresponds to CASSPGGADTQYF. The CDR3 DNA, read in part, is TGTGCCAGCTCACCAGGGGGCGCAGATACG.